The clone carrying this T cell receptor beta chain was seen many times. The sample belongs to a study of identical twins. V was pared by 5 bases and J by 0 bases, with 11 bases between. CDR3 length equals 16 residues. CDR1 MNHEY and CDR2 SVGAGI come from the germline V gene. TCRdb independently ran MiXCR on the 5' RACE reads; one entry per CDR3 protein. Altogether some 590,000 distinct CDR3 sequences are present, around a tenth being singletons, with the ten largest covering roughly 3%. These data were also filed under a second study, of yellow fever vaccine responses in identical twins.

This clonotype was obtained from a young woman in good health. The sequenced sample was PBMCs. The J gene is TRBJ2-6, the V gene TRBV6-5, with D hard to call. The CDR3 bases are TGTGCCAGCAGTCAGTGGGTTAACTCTGGGGCCAACGTCCTGACTTTC. As protein: CASSQWVNSGANVLTF.